A single sample gave rise to the 23 T cell receptor beta chains below, sequenced in a study of OX40 agonist ivuxolimab in advanced cancers. Generated by immunoSEQ multiplex PCR, the TCRdb table keeps only in-frame clones and is missing some. The sample consists of about 80,000 clones, about nine tenths of them appearing once. The source was CD4+ or CD8+ T cells sorted from blood, collected in a trial of the OX40 agonist ivuxolimab. The source of these receptors is an adult with an advanced solid tumor such as melanoma, head and neck, liver or kidney cancer.

This rearrangement joins TRBV7-2 to TRBJ1-1; 7 bases are shared with TRBD1. With V trimmed by 1 base and J by 7 bases, 9 bases remained unmatched. Germline V gene sequence: CDR1 SGHTA, CDR2 FQGNSA. The CDR3 contains 15 residues. The CDR3 region is CASSLGIQGYSEAFF. The DNA of the CDR3 is TGTGCCAGCAGCTTAGGAATACAGGGGTATAGTGAAGCTTTCTTT.

The chain uses TRBV28 and TRBJ1-5; the match to TRBD1 covers 7 bases. The CDR3 is made up of 13 amino acids. The junction had 4 bases not matched to a gene; V was cut back by 6 bases and J by 5 bases. CDR1 is MDHEN and CDR2 is SYDVKM in the germline V gene. CDR3 nucleotide sequence: TGTGCCAGCAGGTCCAGGGGGTATCAGCCCCAGCATTTT. This encodes CASRSRGYQPQHF.

This chain links TRBV4-1 with TRBJ1-2; D is ambiguous. Per germline, CDR1 MGHRA and CDR2 YSYEKL. The V end lost 0 bases, the J end lost 0 bases, and 8 bases lay between the germline ends. This CDR3 has 15 residues. CDR3 region: CASSQDQTANYGYTF. The CDR3 DNA reads TGCGCCAGCAGCCAAGATCAGACTGCTAACTATGGCTACACCTTC.

The V gene is TRBV19, the J gene TRBJ1-4, with D possibly being TRBD1 (5 bases). The CDR3 spans 13 residues. In germline, CDR1 is LNHDA, CDR2 SQIVND (reference sequence). The ends were cut back, 9 bases at V and 4 bases at J, with 12 bases in the middle. CDR3 residues: CASRGVVNEKLFF. The CDR3 region has the DNA TGTGCCAGCCGGGGGGTGGTTAATGAAAAACTGTTTTTT.

This rearrangement joins TRBV27 to TRBJ2-1, with TRBD1 as a possible D gene (5 bases). Trimming took 1 base from V and 9 from J, leaving 10 bases between them. The CDR3 is 13 amino acids. Germline CDR1 reads MNHEY; CDR2 reads SMNVEV (reference sequence). The CDR3 DNA reads TGTGCCAGCAGTTTATATCCTAGGGGTGAGCAGTTCTTC. Amino acids: CASSLYPRGEQFF.

V and J are TRBV21-1 and TRBJ1-5. TRBV21-1 is marked as a pseudogene. This CDR3 region has 15 residues. Written as DNA, the CDR3 is TGTGCCAGCATTCGGGGCGGACCCTTTGGCCAGCCCCAGCATTTT. As protein: CASIRGGPFGQPQHF.

The V gene is TRBV6-5, the J gene TRBJ1-3, with unresolved D. Trimming took off 6 bases at V and 0 bases at J, with 12 bases between the two ends. Germline V gives CDR1 MNHEY, CDR2 SVGAGI. The CDR3 runs to 15 residues. The CDR3 region is CASRARQASGNTIYF. Written as DNA, the CDR3 is TGTGCCAGCAGAGCCAGACAAGCCTCTGGAAACACCATATATTTT.

The genes are TRBV6-5 and TRBJ1-1, with D unresolved. V was clipped by 6 bases and J by 0 bases, with 14 bases between them. The CDR3 length is 15 residues. Germline V gene data show CDR1 as MNHEY and CDR2 as SVGAGI. The CDR3 nucleotides read TGTGCCAGCAGACCACCCCAATCTATGAACACTGAAGCTTTCTTT. It yields the protein CASRPPQSMNTEAFF.

The J gene is TRBJ2-5, the V gene TRBV12-2. TRBV12-2 is listed as a pseudogene. The CDR3 is made up of 14 amino acids. In DNA, the CDR3 is TGTGCAAGTCGCTTACCCGTCGAGGGGGAGACCCAGTACTTC. As protein: CASRLPVEGETQYF.

This chain connects TRBV5-4 to TRBJ2-3; D assignment may be TRBD1 or TRBD2 (5 bases each). From germline, CDR1 is SGHNT and CDR2 YYREEE (reference sequence). Trimming shortened V by 6 bases and J by 0 bases, and 14 bases separated the two germline ends. CDR3 length equals 15 residues. The CDR3 loop reads CASNKAAGSTDTQYF. CDR3 sequence (DNA): TGTGCCAGCAACAAAGCGGCAGGGAGCACAGATACGCAGTATTTT.

This chain uses TRBV7-8 with TRBJ1-6; no definite D call. The CDR3 has 15 residues. V dropped 1 base and J dropped 9 bases, with 13 bases sitting between them. Germline CDR1 reads SGHVS; CDR2 reads FQNEAQ. The CDR3 loop reads CASSLESARGSPLHF. The CDR3 DNA is TGTGCCAGCAGCTTAGAGTCCGCCCGGGGTTCACCCCTCCACTTT.

CDR3 loop: CASSLGPGGPVQETQYF. The CDR3, as DNA: TGTGCCAGCAGCTTGGGGCCCGGGGGGCCTGTCCAAGAGACCCAGTACTTC. The genes are TRBV5-6 and TRBJ2-5; tentative D call: TRBD2 (7 bases). Deletions cut 0 bases from V and 1 base from J, with 16 bases between. The CDR3 consists of 17 residues. CDR1 is SGHDT, CDR2 YYEEEE, per germline.

The J gene is TRBJ2-7, the V gene TRBV6-1, with a tentative D call TRBD2 (6 bases). V was trimmed by 6 bases and J by 3 bases, leaving 12 bases between them. The CDR3 runs to 13 residues. CDR1 is MNHNS and CDR2 is SASEGT in the germline V gene. CDR3 sequence (DNA): TGTGCCAGCAGCTACCTCGGGGGCTACGAGCAGTACGTC. It specifies CASSYLGGYEQYV.

The gene calls are TRBV6-4 and TRBJ1-2; no reliable D call. This CDR3 region has 15 residues. Trimming took off 6 bases at V and 2 bases at J, with 16 bases between the two ends. Germline V lookup: CDR1 MRHNA, CDR2 SNTAGT. The CDR3 sequence: CASSLLAGPNYGYTF. Written as DNA, the CDR3 is TGTGCCAGCAGCCTACTAGCAGGCCCGAACTATGGCTACACCTTC.

V is TRBV5-4 and J is TRBJ2-7, with 11 bases aligning to TRBD1. This CDR3 comprises 15 residues. J gave up 5 bases and V 4 bases, and 8 bases lay outside the gene matches. Looked up from germline, CDR1 is SGHNT and CDR2 is YYREEE (reference sequence). CDR3 region: CASSRVGQGVDEQYF. CDR3 nucleotides: TGTGCCAGCAGCAGGGTGGGACAGGGGGTCGACGAGCAGTACTTC. Supplemented by reference TRBV5-4 and TRBJ2-7, the full variable domain reads ETGVTQSPTHLIKTRGQQVTLRCSSQSGHNTVSWYQQALGQGPQFIFQYYREEENGRGNFPPRFSGLQFPNYSSELNVNALELDDSALYLCASSRVGQGVDEQYFGPGTRLTVT.

This clone appeared once. The chain combines TRBV7-3 with TRBJ2-1, with no clear D. The CDR3 spans 14 residues. The germline CDR1 and CDR2 sequences are SGHTA and FQGTGA. Trimming took 5 bases from V and 10 from J, leaving 18 bases between them. The CDR3 region has the DNA TGTGCCAGCAGCACACAACTGTCCGCAGGCGAGCAGTTCTTC. Its protein is CASSTQLSAGEQFF.

V is TRBV5-4 and J is TRBJ1-2; D uncertain. From germline, CDR1 is SGHNT and CDR2 YYREEE (reference sequence). V lost 7 bases and J 0 bases, leaving 10 bases between the germline ends. The CDR3 is 13 amino acids. The CDR3: CASAQLANYGYTF. As DNA, the CDR3 is TGTGCCAGCGCACAGTTAGCTAACTATGGCTACACCTTC.

The rearrangement links TRBV7-9 to TRBJ2-3; 8 bases map to TRBD2. Germline V gene sequence: CDR1 SEHNR, CDR2 FQNEAQ (reference sequence). V gave up 5 bases and J gave up 2 bases; unmatched junction bases: 6. There are 15 residues in the CDR3. The CDR3 region is CASSISGAVTDTQYF. In DNA form, the CDR3 reads TGTGCCAGCAGCATTAGCGGGGCGGTCACAGATACGCAGTATTTT.

The chain couples TRBV18 to TRBJ1-4; no reliable D call. V was pared by 5 bases and J by 8 bases, with 15 bases between. Germline V gene sequence: CDR1 KGHSH, CDR2 LQKENI. This CDR3 is built from 14 residues. This CDR3 reads CASSWGGMGEKLFF. In nucleotides, the CDR3 is TGTGCCAGCTCATGGGGAGGCATGGGCGAAAAACTGTTTTTT. The entire variable domain, with the rest obtained from reference TRBV18 and TRBJ1-4, is as follows: NAGVMQNPRHLVRRRGQEARLRCSPMKGHSHVYWYRQLPEEGLKFMVYLQKENIIDESGMPKERFSAEFPKEGPSILRIQQVVRGDSAAYFCASSWGGMGEKLFFGSGTQLSVL.

The chain joins TRBV6-1 to TRBJ2-7; the match to TRBD2 covers 8 bases. Germline V lookup: CDR1 MNHNS, CDR2 SASEGT. Trimming cost V 7 bases and J 5 bases; bases outside gene matches: 13. This CDR3 contains 15 residues. CDR3 protein: CASMWLAGASDEQYF. DNA of the CDR3: TGTGCCAGCATGTGGCTAGCGGGCGCCAGCGACGAGCAGTACTTC.

The CDR3 loop reads CASSVDRGGETQYF. The CDR3 DNA reads as TGTGCCAGCAGCGTAGATCGGGGGGGAGAGACCCAGTACTTC. V is TRBV9 and J is TRBJ2-5; 8 bases match TRBD2. J was trimmed by 4 bases and V by 0 bases; bases with no gene match: 2. Germline CDR1 SGDLS, CDR2 YYNGEE. The CDR3 runs 14 residues.

In this sample, this clone turned up many times. CDR3 nucleotide sequence: TGCGCCAGCAGCTTGGGGACAGGGGGACAGGCTGAAGCTTTCTTT. Encoded protein: CASSLGTGGQAEAFF. This chain links TRBV5-1 with TRBJ1-1; 10 bases agree with TRBD1. There are 15 residues in the CDR3. V dropped 0 bases and J dropped 6; count of bases not matched to a gene: 5. Germline V lookup: CDR1 SGHRS, CDR2 YFSETQ.

The chain employs TRBV7-9 and TRBJ2-6; D could derive from TRBD1 or TRBD2 (5 bases each). V was cut by 2 bases and J by 0 bases, with 11 bases left in between. Germline-derived CDR1 and CDR2 are SEHNR and FQNEAQ (reference sequence). The CDR3 sequence is 17 residues long. The DNA for the CDR3 is TGTGCCAGCAGCTTAAGCGGCAGGGCCTCTGGGGCCAACGTCCTGACTTTC. It encodes CASSLSGRASGANVLTF.